These T cell receptor beta chains were read from a single sample in a study of T cells in Graves' hyperthyroidism and ophthalmopathy. TCRdb re-called the multiplex PCR reads through MiXCR, storing one row per CDR3 protein. The repertoire has nearly 250,000 distinct CDR3 sequences, around 25% of them found once; the top ten carry 35%. Material for sequencing was blood. Receptors originate from a woman aged 40 to 50 with Graves' ophthalmopathy. Each CDR3 is given with its conserved first and last residue. D genes are given only for firm matches. Size is omitted from some rows. Given values are once, few, many or a class for expanded clones.

size	V	D	J	DNA	CDR3
NA	TRBV20-1	TRBD1	TRBJ2-7	TGCAGTGCCCCGACAGGGCTAACCTACGAGCAGTACTTC	CSAPTGLTYEQYF
many	TRBV14	NA	TRBJ1-2	TGTGCCAGCAGCCACTGGGACTATGGCTACACCTTC	CASSHWDYGYTF
many	TRBV28	NA	TRBJ2-7	TGTGCCAGCAGCCAGGACAGTGCCTACGAGCAGTACTTC	CASSQDSAYEQYF
many	TRBV6-2/TRBV6-3	TRBD1	TRBJ2-7	TGCGCCAGCAGCCAAGACAGGGGGCTCTACGAGCAGTACTTC	CASSQDRGLYEQYF
many	TRBV20-1	NA	TRBJ2-7	TGCAGTGCTAGTGAGCGGCAGCTCTCCTACGAGCAGTACTTC	CSASERQLSYEQYF
many	TRBV6-5	TRBD1	TRBJ2-7	TGTGCCAGCAGCCCGCGACAGGGGTCATACGAGCAGTACTTC	CASSPRQGSYEQYF
many	TRBV6-5	NA	TRBJ1-2	TGTGCCAGCAGTTACTCGGGCTATGGCTACACCTTC	CASSYSGYGYTF
NA	TRBV6-2/TRBV6-3	NA	TRBJ2-7	TGTGCCAGCAGTTCCCCCCGAGAGGGCGGCTACGAGCAGTACTTC	CASSSPREGGYEQYF
NA	TRBV12-3/TRBV12-4	TRBD1	TRBJ1-2	TGTGCCAGCAGTACGGACAGGGAGAGGGGCTACACCTTC	CASSTDRERGYTF
NA	TRBV2	TRBD2	TRBJ2-7	TGTGCCAGCAGGGAAGCTAGCGGGGGGGCCTACGAGCAGTACTTC	CASREASGGAYEQYF
many	TRBV28	TRBD1	TRBJ1-2	TGTGCCAGCAGTCAGGATTGGACAGGGGGCGAGGGCTACACCTTC	CASSQDWTGGEGYTF
many	TRBV4-1	TRBD1	TRBJ2-7	TGCGCCAGCAGCCAAGAAGGGGGGACAGGGGTCTCCTACGAGCAGTACTTC	CASSQEGGTGVSYEQYF
many	TRBV11-1	TRBD1	TRBJ1-2	TGTGCCAGCAGCTTAGGGGACAGCCCCTATGGCTACACCTTC	CASSLGDSPYGYTF
many	TRBV28	TRBD1	TRBJ1-5	TGTGCCAGCAGTCCGCCGGACAGGGGCTACAATCAGCCCCAGCATTTT	CASSPPDRGYNQPQHF
many	TRBV4-2	NA	TRBJ2-7	TGTGCCAGCAGCCAACTCCTCCTGGACAACCTGGAAGGGGAGCAGTACTTC	CASSQLLLDNLEGEQYF
many	TRBV7-2	NA	TRBJ2-7	TGTGCCAGCAGCCCATCAGGCGGTCTTCTTAGGAGCGAGCAGTACTTC	CASSPSGGLLRSEQYF
many	TRBV5-6	NA	TRBJ1-1	TGTGCCAGCAGCTTGGATTACACTGAAGCTTTCTTT	CASSLDYTEAFF
NA	TRBV20-1	NA	TRBJ2-5	TGCAGTGCTAGGACTATCGAAGAGACCCAGTACTTC	CSARTIEETQYF
many	TRBV15	NA	TRBJ2-7	TGTGCCACCAGTAAAGACCGGAACGAGCAGTACTTC	CATSKDRNEQYF
many	TRBV2	TRBD1	TRBJ1-6	TGTGCCAGCAGGACAGGGTCGAATTCACCCCTCCACTTT	CASRTGSNSPLHF
many	TRBV12-3/TRBV12-4	NA	TRBJ2-2	TGTGCCAGCAGTATCGGACGGGGCACCGGGGAGCTGTTTTTT	CASSIGRGTGELFF
many	TRBV10-3	TRBD2	TRBJ2-7	TGTGCCATCAGTGGGGGACTAGATTTATACGAGCAGTACTTC	CAISGGLDLYEQYF
many	TRBV30	NA	TRBJ2-5	TGTGCCTGGAGTGTAAAAGAGACCCAGTACTTC	CAWSVKETQYF
NA	TRBV12-3/TRBV12-4	NA	TRBJ2-7	TGTGCCAGCAACAAACAGGGACCCTACGAGCAGTACTTC	CASNKQGPYEQYF
many	TRBV28	NA	TRBJ1-5	TGTGCCAGCAGTTTTCCTGGAATTGGCAATCAGCCCCAGCATTTT	CASSFPGIGNQPQHF
many	TRBV29-1	TRBD2	TRBJ2-5	TGCAGCGTTGGGGTAGCGGGCCAGGAGACCCAGTACTTC	CSVGVAGQETQYF
NA	TRBV7-6	NA	TRBJ1-1	TGTGCCAGCAGCTTAAATGAGGAGACTGAAGCTTTCTTT	CASSLNEETEAFF
many	TRBV18	NA	TRBJ1-1	TGTGCCAGCTCACCGGCCAGTAACACTGAAGCTTTCTTT	CASSPASNTEAFF
many	TRBV15	NA	TRBJ1-3	TGTGCCACCAGCAGAGCCCCTCCCGCCACCATATATTTT	CATSRAPPATIYF
many	TRBV20-1	NA	TRBJ2-5	TGCAGTGCTAGCATCGGGAGCGCCGCGGAGACCCAGTACTTC	CSASIGSAAETQYF
few	TRBV6-1	NA	TRBJ2-7	TGTGCCAGCAGCAACGGGGGCCCCTACGAGCAGTACTTC	CASSNGGPYEQYF
many	TRBV15	NA	TRBJ2-5	TGTGCCACCAGCAGAGGGGGAGGAGGGGAGGAGACCCAGTACTTC	CATSRGGGGEETQYF
many	TRBV28	TRBD1	TRBJ2-5	TGTGCCAGCAGTTTATTCGGACAGGGGGAAGAGACCCAGTACTTC	CASSLFGQGEETQYF
many	TRBV27	NA	TRBJ2-7	TGTGCCAGCAGTTTATTTCGCAGACCCTACGAGCAGTACTTC	CASSLFRRPYEQYF
many	TRBV30	NA	TRBJ1-1	TGTGCCTGCCGGGCCCTGGGGATGAACACTGAAGCTTTCTTT	CACRALGMNTEAFF